Listed here are 30 T cell receptor beta chains from one sample, sequenced in a study of T cells in Graves' hyperthyroidism and ophthalmopathy. There were TCR beta CDR3 regions amplified from RNA transcripts. TCR CDR3 underwent first-round RT-PCR with the HTBI primer set. TCRdb passed the multiplex PCR reads through MiXCR, listing each CDR3 protein once. The sample shows a few hundred thousand distinct CDR3 sequences, more than 45% of them seen only once. The specimen sequenced was peripheral blood or thyroid tissue (not recorded which). The receptors were sampled from a woman in her late teens or twenties with Graves' hyperthyroidism.

In its sample, this clonotype was seen once. A much larger clone sits a single nucleotide away, making a read error possible. The chain couples TRBV10-2 to TRBJ2-7; no definite D call. The CDR3 length is 13 residues. In germline, CDR1 is WSHSY, CDR2 SAAADI. CDR3 nucleotides: TGCGCCAGCAGTGAGTCCAGCCGATACGAGCAGTGCTTC. The encoded protein is CASSESSRYEQCF.

The V and J genes are TRBV10-3 and TRBJ2-7; the match to TRBD1 covers 8 bases. Germline CDR1 reads ENHRY; CDR2 reads SYGVKD. With V trimmed by 5 bases and J by 2 bases, 5 bases remained unmatched. The CDR3 length is 14 residues. The CDR3 nucleotides are TGTGCCATCAGTCTGGACAGGGTTACCTACGAGCAGTACTTC. It codes for CAISLDRVTYEQYF.

With regard to this clonotype: With a much larger clone just one base away, this may be a read error. The CDR3 DNA reads TGTGCCAGCAGCCGGGCGGGACAGATGAACACTGAAGCTTTCTTT. Translated, it gives CASSRAGQMNTEAFF. The rearrangement uses TRBV7-2 and TRBJ1-1, with TRBD1 identical over 7 bases. Unmatched junction bases numbered 6, after V lost 5 bases and J lost 0 bases. CDR3 length equals 15 residues. CDR1 is SGHTA and CDR2 is FQGNSA in the germline V gene.

The chain carries TRBV11-2 and TRBJ1-2; D ambiguous. Germline assignment: CDR1 SGHAT and CDR2 FQNNGV. V lost 0 bases and J lost 4, with 9 bases in between. The CDR3 length is 14 residues. The CDR3 is CASSLETTSYGYTF. The CDR3 DNA follows: TGTGCCAGCAGCTTAGAAACAACCAGCTATGGCTACACCTTC. The full variable domain, rest sourced from reference TRBV11-2 and TRBJ1-2, is EAGVAQSPRYKIIEKRQSVAFWCNPISGHATLYWYQQILGQGPKLLIQFQNNGVVDDSQLPKDRFSAERLKGVDSTLKIQPAKLEDSAVYLCASSLETTSYGYTFGSGTRLTVV.

This clonotype appeared many times. The chain has TRBV5-6 and TRBJ1-1; D gene ambiguous. Germline-derived CDR1 and CDR2 are SGHDT and YYEEEE. V was pared by 2 bases and J by 6 bases, with 5 bases between. CDR3 length equals 11 residues. The CDR3 reads CASSLGPEAFF. The CDR3 nucleotides are TGTGCCAGCAGCTTAGGCCCTGAAGCTTTCTTT.

CDR3 nucleotide sequence: TGTGCCACCAGCGACCAGGGGAGCCAAGAGACCCAGTACTTC. This codes for CATSDQGSQETQYF. This chain connects TRBV24-1 to TRBJ2-5; D possibly corresponds to TRBD1 (6 bases). Germline assignment: CDR1 KGHDR and CDR2 SFDVKD. The CDR3 has 14 residues. Trimming left V 7 bases short and J 1 base short, with 12 bases between.

In this sample, this clonotype turned up many times. The chain has TRBV13 and TRBJ1-1; unclear D gene. Per the germline V gene, CDR1 is PRHDT and CDR2 is FYEKMQ (reference sequence). V was pared by 2 bases and J by 2 bases, with 3 bases between. The length of the CDR3 is 12 residues. The CDR3 bases are TGTGCCAGCAGCTTACCTAACACTGAAGCTTTCTTT. It codes for CASSLPNTEAFF.

This clonotype was counted at least ten times. The J gene is TRBJ2-7, the V gene TRBV12-3 or TRBV12-4, with 10 bases fitting TRBD2. The CDR3 extends over 14 amino acids. The J segment lost 2 bases and the V segment lost 6 bases, leaving 4 bases of the junction unmatched. CDR3 in DNA: TGTGCCAGCAGCCAGGGACTAGCGCCCTACGAGCAGTACTTC. It codes for CASSQGLAPYEQYF.

The J gene is TRBJ2-2, the V gene TRBV2; D may be TRBD1 (6 bases). Germline V gives CDR1 SNHLY, CDR2 FYNNEI. CDR3 length equals 16 residues. V lost 5 bases and J 6 bases, leaving 19 bases between the germline ends. The CDR3 protein is CASSYSGQGPPGELFF. The CDR3 bases are TGTGCCAGCAGTTACTCAGGTCAGGGGCCCCCCGGGGAGCTGTTTTTT.

The sample holds many counts of this clonotype. The chain employs TRBV2 and TRBJ1-2; D is undetermined. The CDR3 consists of 14 residues. V was clipped by 3 bases and J by 0 bases, with 8 bases between them. CDR1 SNHLY and CDR2 FYNNEI come from the germline V gene. CDR3 nucleotide sequence: TGTGCCAGCAGTGAGACCGAAACTAACTATGGCTACACCTTC. Translated, it gives CASSETETNYGYTF.

The chain carries TRBV9 and TRBJ2-7, with 7 nucleotides matching TRBD2. The V gene's germline CDR1 is SGDLS and CDR2 YYNGEE. The CDR3 is made up of 14 amino acids. V lost 0 bases, J lost 7 bases, and 7 bases stayed unmatched. The CDR3 sequence is CASSVDGTNEEQYF. Here the CDR3 DNA reads TGTGCCAGCAGCGTAGACGGGACTAACGAGGAGCAGTACTTC. The full variable domain, completed using reference TRBV9 and TRBJ2-7, is DSGVTQTPKHLITATGQRVTLRCSPRSGDLSVYWYQQSLDQGLQFLIQYYNGEERAKGNILERFSAQQFPDLHSELNLSSLELGDSALYFCASSVDGTNEEQYFGPGTRLTVT.

The sample holds a few counts of this clonotype. The chain uses TRBV24-1 and TRBJ2-1, with TRBD2 as a possible D gene (5 bases). The V and J ends lost 0 bases and 7 bases respectively, with 6 bases between them. This CDR3 comprises 13 residues. CDR1 is KGHDR and CDR2 is SFDVKD in the germline V gene. The CDR3: CATSDLSGNEQFF. The CDR3 nucleotides are TGTGCCACCAGTGATTTGTCGGGGAATGAGCAGTTCTTC.

This clonotype was seen many times. The chain combines TRBV6-5 with TRBJ2-7; D is undetermined. In germline, CDR1 is MNHEY, CDR2 SVGAGI. V was trimmed by 6 bases and J by 4 bases, leaving 13 bases between them. The CDR3 sequence is 13 residues long. The CDR3 sequence is CASRRELGYEQYF. The CDR3 DNA is TGTGCCAGCAGGCGCGAACTTGGGTACGAGCAGTACTTC.

The chain links TRBV12-3 or TRBV12-4 to TRBJ1-6; tentatively, D is TRBD1 (5 bases). The CDR3 has 15 amino acids. V was clipped by 4 bases and J by 10 bases, with 17 bases between them. CDR3 sequence (DNA): TGTGCCAGCAGTTCGGGGACCCCCAAAGTGTCACCCCTCCACTTT. It specifies CASSSGTPKVSPLHF.

This clonotype has a count of ten or more. The chain employs TRBV20-1 and TRBJ2-2; TRBD2 agrees at 9 bases. J lost 2 bases, V lost 5 bases, and 3 bases had no gene match. Germline CDR1 DFQATT, CDR2 SNEGSKA (reference sequence). This CDR3 spans 14 amino acids. CDR3 in DNA: TGCAGTGCTCTAGCGGGAACTAACACCGGGGAGCTGTTTTTT. This encodes CSALAGTNTGELFF.

The rearrangement joins TRBV9 to TRBJ2-5, with 11 bases identical to TRBD2. Per the germline V gene, CDR1 is SGDLS and CDR2 is YYNGEE. The CDR3 runs 12 residues. This CDR3 reads CASGRATETQYF. The DNA of the CDR3 is TGTGCTAGCGGGAGGGCCACAGAGACCCAGTACTTC.

This clonotype was seen once. This may come from a read error, since a much larger clone is one base off. This chain joins TRBV11-2 and TRBJ2-3, with D hard to call. Per the germline V gene, CDR1 is SGHAT and CDR2 is FQNNGV. The CDR3 has 13 amino acids. The DNA of the CDR3 is TGTGCCAGCAGCTTATGGCTTACGGATACGCGGTATTTT. This sequence encodes CASSLWLTDTRYF.

The rearrangement links TRBV29-1 to TRBJ2-7; possibly TRBD1 or TRBD2 for D (6 bases each). Deletions cut 4 bases from V and 7 bases from J, with 17 bases between. There are 13 residues in the CDR3. Per the germline V gene, CDR1 is SQVTM and CDR2 is ANQGSEA. As DNA, the CDR3 is TGCAGCGTTGTGGGGACTGGGGGCAATGAGCAGTACTTC. It codes for CSVVGTGGNEQYF.

This chain uses TRBV20-1 with TRBJ2-7; 8 bases are a match to TRBD1. CDR1 is DFQATT and CDR2 is SNEGSKA in the germline V gene (reference sequence). CDR3 size: 12 residues. Unmatched junction bases numbered 6, after V lost 5 bases and J lost 6 bases. CDR3 residues: CSAGGQGIEQYF. CDR3 sequence (DNA): TGCAGTGCTGGAGGACAGGGTATCGAGCAGTACTTC.

The chain employs TRBV30 and TRBJ2-2, with 8 bases fitting TRBD1. V lost 6 bases to trimming and J lost 5 bases; unmatched junction nucleotides: 2. The CDR3 spans 12 residues. CDR1 and CDR2 from the germline V gene are GTSNPN and SVGIG (reference sequence). CDR3 sequence reads: CACWTGTGELFF. For the CDR3, the DNA is TGTGCCTGTTGGACAGGGACCGGGGAGCTGTTTTTT. The complete variable domain, with remaining parts taken from reference TRBV30 and TRBJ2-2, reads SQTIHQWPATLVQPVGSPLSLECTVEGTSNPNLYWYRQAAGRGLQLLFYSVGIGQISSEVPQNLSASRPQDRQFILSSKKLLLSDSGFYLCACWTGTGELFFGEGSRLTVL.

The rearrangement links TRBV12-3 or TRBV12-4 to TRBJ2-3, with 11 positions matching TRBD2. This CDR3 region has 19 residues. Unmatched junction bases numbered 25, after V lost 7 bases and J lost 10 bases. CDR3 protein: CASTWQSGVLAGVSHAQYF. As DNA, the CDR3 is TGTGCCAGCACCTGGCAATCTGGGGTACTAGCGGGAGTATCCCATGCGCAGTATTTT.

Ten or more counts support this clonotype. The V gene is TRBV12-3 or TRBV12-4, the J gene TRBJ1-5; no definite D call. Trimming removed 8 bases at V and 4 bases at J, with 9 bases between. The CDR3 is 12 residues long. The DNA of the CDR3 is TGTGCCAGCCCCTGGCTGAATCAGCCCCAGCATTTT. Amino acid sequence: CASPWLNQPQHF.

Notes on this clonotype: A read error may be the cause here, since a much bigger clone is one base away. The chain has TRBV7-6 and TRBJ1-3; D ambiguous. CDR3 length equals 15 residues. Germline loops: CDR1 SGHVS, CDR2 FNYEAQ. V lost 1 base, J lost 11 bases, and 18 bases lay in between. The CDR3 DNA sequence: TGTGCCAGCAGCTTAGAGGCAGGCGTCGGCAACGCCATATATTTT. Its protein product is CASSLEAGVGNAIYF.

In regard to this clonotype: One base away lies a much larger clone, so this may be a sequencing read error. The CDR3 loop is CASSRVRLAGSEQYF. CDR3 nucleotide sequence: TGTGCCAGCAGCCGAGTAAGACTAGCGGGGTCCGAGCAGTACTTC. The chain carries TRBV4-2 and TRBJ2-7; 11 bases map to TRBD2. V lost 4 bases and J lost 6; bases outside the gene matches: 8. This CDR3 contains 15 residues. Germline V gene data show CDR1 as LGHNA and CDR2 as YNFKEQ.

The chain recombines TRBV7-3 with TRBJ2-5; no definite D call. The germline V gene has CDR1 SGHTA and CDR2 FQGTGA. The CDR3 sequence is 14 residues long. The V end lost 2 bases, the J end lost 3 bases, and 10 bases lay between the germline ends. CDR3 residues: CASSLWVAEETQYF. The CDR3 DNA reads TGTGCCAGCAGCTTATGGGTCGCGGAAGAGACCCAGTACTTC.

This clonotype was found a few times. The gene calls are TRBV24-1 and TRBJ2-5, with D unresolved. In germline, CDR1 is KGHDR, CDR2 SFDVKD. V lost 4 bases, J lost 3 bases, and 2 bases lay in between. This CDR3 spans 11 amino acids. The CDR3 bases are TGTGCCACCAGTGAGGAAGAGACCCAGTACTTC. This translates into CATSEEETQYF.

The V gene is TRBV10-3, the J gene TRBJ1-5; D is unclear. Trimming pared 3 bases from V and 14 bases from J, leaving 20 bases between. The CDR3 runs to 14 residues. Germline V CDR1 and CDR2: ENHRY, SYGVKD. This chain's CDR3 is CAISEISGSQYEHF. The CDR3 DNA is TGTGCCATCAGTGAAATTAGCGGGAGTCAGTACGAGCATTTT.

This clonotype was seen repeatedly, ten times or more. This chain uses TRBV5-6 with TRBJ1-2, with D maybe TRBD1 (6 bases). Germline values: CDR1 SGHDT, CDR2 YYEEEE. V lost 4 bases to trimming and J lost 8 bases, with 12 bases between them. The CDR3 extends over 12 amino acids. The DNA for the CDR3 is TGTGCCAGCAGCCCAGGGGACCGGGGCTACACCTTC. This sequence encodes CASSPGDRGYTF.

This clonotype was detected ten times or more. The chain is built from TRBV18 and TRBJ2-5, with D perhaps matching TRBD1 (5 bases). The V gene's germline CDR1 is KGHSH and CDR2 LQKENI. The V and J ends lost 2 bases and 4 bases respectively, with 8 bases between them. CDR3 length: 13 amino acids. For the CDR3, the DNA is TGTGCCAGCTCACCATCCCAGGGAGAGACCCAGTACTTC. It specifies CASSPSQGETQYF.

The chain joins TRBV20-1 to TRBJ1-5, with 9 positions matching TRBD1. Losses at the gene ends were 3 bases for V and 4 bases for J; bases not matched to a gene: 7. This CDR3 spans 15 amino acids. The V gene's germline CDR1 is DFQATT and CDR2 SNEGSKA (reference sequence). This chain's CDR3 is CSARGGTGRNQPQHF. In nucleotides, the CDR3 is TGCAGTGCTAGGGGCGGGACAGGGAGAAATCAGCCCCAGCATTTT.